This is a list of T cell receptor beta chains from one sample in a study of cytomegalovirus exposure and HLA in healthy donors. Measured with immunoSEQ multiplex PCR; TCRdb has only the in-frame clones, and not every one. The sample includes about 77,000 clones, 75% to 80% of them seen just once. What was sequenced was PBMCs. Source of these receptors: a man between 35 and 55 years old in good health and CMV-seronegative. Both conserved end residues are part of each CDR3. The order of the fields is J gene, V gene, CDR3 protein.

>TRBJ1-1|TRBV29-1
CSAGTVLNTEAFF
>TRBJ1-5|TRBV2
CASSYEYNQPQHF
>TRBJ1-1|TRBV7-3
CASSLGGRETEAFF
>TRBJ1-5|TRBV7-2
CASSLGAGTVYSNQPQHF
>TRBJ1-2|TRBV27
CASSFTAGGTGYTF
>TRBJ1-5|TRBV27
CASSLRQGHQPQHF
>TRBJ1-2|TRBV11-2
CASSPRGAGARYGYTF
>TRBJ1-5|TRBV5-1
CASSLGTGNSNQPQHF
>TRBJ2-1|TRBV15
CATSTRDRGGEQFF
>TRBJ2-7|TRBV5-4
CASSPAGTAIAAEQYF
>TRBJ1-5|TRBV6-6
CASSYSRQVNNQPQHF
>TRBJ1-4|TRBV30
CAWSLSGATNEKLFF
>TRBJ2-5|TRBV6-5
CASSQAGGQETQYF
>TRBJ2-1|TRBV5-4
CASSLRLELQFF
>TRBJ2-7|TRBV6-6
CASSYYGSPYEQYF
>TRBJ1-4|TRBV6-5
CASRASATNEKLFF
>TRBJ1-6|TRBV11-2
CASSRWGDTRTLHF
>TRBJ2-5|TRBV12-5
CASGLVTGTGHGETQYF
>TRBJ1-2|TRBV7-2
CASSLRIQGAGYGYTF
>TRBJ1-1|TRBV27
CASSRRPITEAFF
>TRBJ1-4|TRBV7-9
CASSRGQGTNEKLFF
>TRBJ2-2|TRBV5-4
CASATGWDTGELFF
>TRBJ2-3|TRBV7-2
CASSLVGTGRTDTQYF
>TRBJ1-1|TRBV2
CATAGTGDGVRAFF
>NA|TRBV30
CAWGPPGGGYEQYF
>TRBJ2-1|TRBV10-3
CAIKGLAGDNEQFF
>TRBJ1-4|TRBV7-7
CASSLDRGEKLFF
>TRBJ1-1|TRBV7-2
CASSLARAVEAFF
>TRBJ2-7|TRBV18
CASSRGLTTYEQYF
>TRBJ1-4|TRBV7-2
CASSLGHATNEKLFF
>TRBJ2-1|TRBV11-3
CASSLDQAGGLLLNEQFF
>TRBJ1-2|TRBV30
CAWSGIGTEGGYTF
>TRBJ2-5|TRBV10-3
CAISPEQETQYF
>TRBJ1-1|TRBV4-2
CASSQEVRQGRTEAFF
>TRBJ2-7|TRBV5-1
CASSGGQGVGEQYF
>TRBJ1-1|TRBV6-5
CASSYGRLNTEAFF
>NA|TRBV5-1
CASSSRDIRREDEQYF
>TRBJ2-2|TRBV6-1
CASSEGTGVAGELFF
>TRBJ2-3|TRBV7-9
CASSLGDSDTQYF
>TRBJ2-7|TRBV5-1
CASSLGQGSYEQYF
>NA|TRBV19
CASSIRQGVHEQYF